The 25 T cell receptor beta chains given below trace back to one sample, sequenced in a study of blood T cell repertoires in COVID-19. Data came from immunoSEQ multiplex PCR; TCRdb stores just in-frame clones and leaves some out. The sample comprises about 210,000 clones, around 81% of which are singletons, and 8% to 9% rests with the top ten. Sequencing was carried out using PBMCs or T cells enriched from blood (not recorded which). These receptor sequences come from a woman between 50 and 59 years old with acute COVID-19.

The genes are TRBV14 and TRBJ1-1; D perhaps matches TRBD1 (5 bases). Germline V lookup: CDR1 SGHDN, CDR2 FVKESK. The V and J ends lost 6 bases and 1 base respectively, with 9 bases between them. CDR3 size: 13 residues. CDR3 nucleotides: TGTGCCAGCAGACTACAGGCGAACACTGAAGCTTTCTTT. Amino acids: CASRLQANTEAFF.

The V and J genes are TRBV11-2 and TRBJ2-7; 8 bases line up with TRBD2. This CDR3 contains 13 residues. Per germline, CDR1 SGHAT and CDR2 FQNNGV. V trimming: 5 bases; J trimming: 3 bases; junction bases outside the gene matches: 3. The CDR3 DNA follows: TGTGCCAGCAGCCGGGGACTAGACTACGAGCAGTACTTC. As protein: CASSRGLDYEQYF.

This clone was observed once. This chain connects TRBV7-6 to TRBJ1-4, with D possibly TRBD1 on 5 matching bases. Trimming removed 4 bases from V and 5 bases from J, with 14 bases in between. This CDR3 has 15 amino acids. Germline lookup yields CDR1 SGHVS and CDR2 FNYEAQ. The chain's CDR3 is CASSSNGALNEKLFF. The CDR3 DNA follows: TGTGCCAGCAGCTCTAATGGGGCGTTGAATGAAAAACTGTTTTTT.

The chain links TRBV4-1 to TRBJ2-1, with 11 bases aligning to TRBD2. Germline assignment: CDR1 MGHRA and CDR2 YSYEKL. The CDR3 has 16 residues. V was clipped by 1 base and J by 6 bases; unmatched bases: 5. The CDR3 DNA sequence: TGCGCCAGCAGCCAAGTAGCGGGGGGGCCCGGCAATGAGCAGTTCTTC. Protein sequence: CASSQVAGGPGNEQFF.

CDR3 sequence (DNA): TGTGCCAGCAGTTTACCCCCCCCACAGGGGTCCTATGGCTACACCTTC. It specifies CASSLPPPQGSYGYTF. The genes are TRBV28 and TRBJ1-2, with 7 bases matching TRBD1. This CDR3 contains 16 residues. J gave up 4 bases and V 2 bases, and 10 bases lay outside the gene matches. Germline CDR1 reads MDHEN; CDR2 reads SYDVKM.

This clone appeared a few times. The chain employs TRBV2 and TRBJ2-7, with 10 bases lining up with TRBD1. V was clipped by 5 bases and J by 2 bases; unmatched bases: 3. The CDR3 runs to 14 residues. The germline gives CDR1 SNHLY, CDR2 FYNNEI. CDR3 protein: CASSSGQGAYEQYF. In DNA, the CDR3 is TGTGCCAGCAGTTCTGGACAGGGGGCCTACGAGCAGTACTTC. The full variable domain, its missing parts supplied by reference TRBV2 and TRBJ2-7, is EPEVTQTPSHQVTQMGQEVILRCVPISNHLYFYWYRQILGQKVEFLVSFYNNEISEKSEIFDDQFSVERPDGSNFTLKIRSTKLEDSAMYFCASSSGQGAYEQYFGPGTRLTVT.

CDR3 sequence reads: CASSQLAWETQYF. In DNA form, the CDR3 reads TGCGCCAGCAGCCAGCTAGCATGGGAGACCCAGTACTTC. The rearrangement uses TRBV4-3 and TRBJ2-5; D is perhaps TRBD2 (5 bases). The CDR3 covers 13 residues. Germline-derived CDR1 and CDR2 are LGHNA and YSLEER. V was pared by 3 bases and J by 5 bases, with 10 bases between.

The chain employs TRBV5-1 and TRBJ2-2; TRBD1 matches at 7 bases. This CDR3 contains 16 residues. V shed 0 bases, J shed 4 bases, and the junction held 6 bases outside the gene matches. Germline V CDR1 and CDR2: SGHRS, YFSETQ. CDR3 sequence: CASSLAPTGVTGELFF. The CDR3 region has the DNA TGCGCCAGCAGCTTGGCCCCAACAGGGGTCACCGGGGAGCTGTTTTTT.

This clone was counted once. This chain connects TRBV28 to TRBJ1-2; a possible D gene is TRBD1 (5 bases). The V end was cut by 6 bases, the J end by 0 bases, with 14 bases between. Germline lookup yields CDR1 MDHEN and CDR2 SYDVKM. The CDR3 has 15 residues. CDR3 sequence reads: CASSLPTAANYGYTF. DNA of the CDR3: TGTGCCAGCAGCCTTCCGACAGCTGCTAACTATGGCTACACCTTC.

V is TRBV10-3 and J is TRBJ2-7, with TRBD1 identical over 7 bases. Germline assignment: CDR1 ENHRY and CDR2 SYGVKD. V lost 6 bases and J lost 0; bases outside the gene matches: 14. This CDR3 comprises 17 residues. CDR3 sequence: CAISDHTGAFSSYEQYF. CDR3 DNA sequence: TGTGCCATCAGCGACCATACAGGGGCCTTCAGCTCCTACGAGCAGTACTTC.

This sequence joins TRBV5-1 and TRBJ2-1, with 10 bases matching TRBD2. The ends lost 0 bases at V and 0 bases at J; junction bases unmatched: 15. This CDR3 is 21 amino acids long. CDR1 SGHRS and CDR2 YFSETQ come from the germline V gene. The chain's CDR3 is CASSLVRVGLAGVGSYNEQFF. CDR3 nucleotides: TGCGCCAGCAGCTTGGTACGTGTTGGGCTAGCGGGAGTCGGCTCCTACAATGAGCAGTTCTTC.

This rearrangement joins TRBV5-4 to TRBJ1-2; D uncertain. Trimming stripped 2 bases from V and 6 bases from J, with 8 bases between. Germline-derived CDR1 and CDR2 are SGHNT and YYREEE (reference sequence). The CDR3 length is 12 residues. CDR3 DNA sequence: TGTGCCAGCAGCTTTGGGAGGGATGGCTACACCTTC. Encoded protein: CASSFGRDGYTF.

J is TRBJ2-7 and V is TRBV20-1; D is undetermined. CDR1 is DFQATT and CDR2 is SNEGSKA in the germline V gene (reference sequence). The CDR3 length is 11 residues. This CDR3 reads CSPLDTQEQYF. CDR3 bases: TGCAGCCCTCTTGACACACAAGAGCAGTACTTC.

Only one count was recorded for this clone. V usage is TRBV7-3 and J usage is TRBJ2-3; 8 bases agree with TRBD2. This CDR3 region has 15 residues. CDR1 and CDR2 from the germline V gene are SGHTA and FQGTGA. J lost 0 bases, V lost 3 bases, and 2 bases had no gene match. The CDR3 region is CASSFSGASTDTQYF. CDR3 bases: TGTGCCAGCAGCTTTAGCGGGGCTAGCACAGATACGCAGTATTTT.

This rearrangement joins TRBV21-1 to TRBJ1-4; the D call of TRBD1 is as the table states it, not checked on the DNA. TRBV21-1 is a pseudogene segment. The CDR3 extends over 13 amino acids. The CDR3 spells CASPTDRIEKLFF. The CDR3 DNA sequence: TGTGCCAGCCCTACGGACAGGATCGAAAAACTGTTTTTT.

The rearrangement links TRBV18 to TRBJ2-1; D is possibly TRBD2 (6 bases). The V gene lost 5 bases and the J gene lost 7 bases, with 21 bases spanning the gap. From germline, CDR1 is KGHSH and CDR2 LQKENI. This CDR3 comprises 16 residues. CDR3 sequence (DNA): TGTGCCAGCTCATCGGATGCAGCGGGCTTGGGAAATGAGCAGTTCTTC. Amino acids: CASSSDAAGLGNEQFF. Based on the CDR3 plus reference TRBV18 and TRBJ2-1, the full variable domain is NAGVMQNPRHLVRRRGQEARLRCSPMKGHSHVYWYRQLPEEGLKFMVYLQKENIIDESGMPKERFSAEFPKEGPSILRIQQVVRGDSAAYFCASSSDAAGLGNEQFFGPGTRLTVL.

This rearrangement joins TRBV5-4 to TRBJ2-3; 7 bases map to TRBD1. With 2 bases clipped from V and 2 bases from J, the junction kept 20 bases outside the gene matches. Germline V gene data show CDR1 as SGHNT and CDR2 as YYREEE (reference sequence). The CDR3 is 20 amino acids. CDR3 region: CASSFPGGSGRGFDTDTQYF. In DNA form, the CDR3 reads TGTGCCAGCAGCTTCCCAGGGGGTTCGGGAAGGGGGTTCGACACAGATACGCAGTATTTT.

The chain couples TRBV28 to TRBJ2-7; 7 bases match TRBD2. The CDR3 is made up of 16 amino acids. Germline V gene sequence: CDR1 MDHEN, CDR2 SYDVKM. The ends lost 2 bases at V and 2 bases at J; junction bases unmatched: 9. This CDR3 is CASSLVYSGVPYEQYF. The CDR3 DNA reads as TGTGCCAGCAGTTTAGTGTACAGCGGGGTGCCCTACGAGCAGTACTTC.

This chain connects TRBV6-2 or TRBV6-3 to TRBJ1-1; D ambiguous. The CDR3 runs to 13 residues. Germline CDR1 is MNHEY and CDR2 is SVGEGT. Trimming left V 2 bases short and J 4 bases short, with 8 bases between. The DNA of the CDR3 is TGTGCCAGCAGTTACGAGATACTCACTGAAGCTTTCTTT. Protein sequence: CASSYEILTEAFF.

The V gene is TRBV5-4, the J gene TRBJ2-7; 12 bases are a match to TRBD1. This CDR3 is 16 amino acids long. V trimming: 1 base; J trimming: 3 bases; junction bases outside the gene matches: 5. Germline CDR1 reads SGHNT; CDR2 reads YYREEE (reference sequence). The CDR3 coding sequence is TGTGCCAGCAGCTTGTTGGGACAGGGGGCTGGCTACGAGCAGTACTTC. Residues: CASSLLGQGAGYEQYF.

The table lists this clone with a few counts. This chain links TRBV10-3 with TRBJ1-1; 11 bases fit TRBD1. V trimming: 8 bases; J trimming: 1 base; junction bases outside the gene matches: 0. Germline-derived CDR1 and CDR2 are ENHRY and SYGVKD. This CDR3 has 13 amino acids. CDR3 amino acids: CAIGTGGNTEAFF. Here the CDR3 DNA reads TGTGCCATCGGGACAGGGGGGAACACTGAAGCTTTCTTT.

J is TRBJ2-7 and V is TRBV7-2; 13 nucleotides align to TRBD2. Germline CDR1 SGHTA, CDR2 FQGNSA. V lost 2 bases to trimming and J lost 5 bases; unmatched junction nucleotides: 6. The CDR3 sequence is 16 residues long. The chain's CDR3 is CASSLQGTSGNHEQYF. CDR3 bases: TGTGCCAGCAGCTTACAAGGGACTAGCGGGAACCACGAGCAGTACTTC.

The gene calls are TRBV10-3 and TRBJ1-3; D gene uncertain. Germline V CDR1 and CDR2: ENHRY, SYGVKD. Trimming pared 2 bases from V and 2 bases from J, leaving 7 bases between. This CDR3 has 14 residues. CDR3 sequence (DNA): TGTGCCATCAGTGAGCCCGGGACTGGAAACACCATATATTTT. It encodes CAISEPGTGNTIYF.

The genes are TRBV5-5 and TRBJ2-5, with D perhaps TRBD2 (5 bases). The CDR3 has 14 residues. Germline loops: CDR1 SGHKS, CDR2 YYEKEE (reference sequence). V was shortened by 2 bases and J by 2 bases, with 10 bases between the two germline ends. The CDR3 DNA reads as TGTGCCAGCAGCTTAGGCAGGACTCAAGAGACCCAGTACTTC. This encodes CASSLGRTQETQYF.

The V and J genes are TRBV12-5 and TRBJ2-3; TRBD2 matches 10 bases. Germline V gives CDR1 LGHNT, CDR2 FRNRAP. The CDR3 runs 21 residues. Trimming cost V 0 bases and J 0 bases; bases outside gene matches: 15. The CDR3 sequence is CASGLVWERLAGESSTDTQYF. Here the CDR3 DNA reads TGTGCTAGTGGTTTGGTATGGGAGCGGCTAGCGGGGGAATCTAGCACAGATACGCAGTATTTT.